The sequence of this T cell receptor beta chain was determined in a study of T-cell reconstitution after alpha-beta-depleted transplantation in children. General study findings and limits: T-cell numbers and diversity one year post-transplant derived largely from freshly generated T cells. Some patients' high day-60 TCRbeta diversity was traced to surviving recipient T cells and thymic progenitors.

Unique molecular identifiers featured in how the TCRbeta library was prepared. TCRdb ran MiXCR on the PCR reads and lists one entry per CDR3 protein. The sample carries approximately 430,000 distinct CDR3 sequences, 15% to 20% recorded once. This clonotype appeared a few times. Antigen unknown. The input for sequencing was PBMCs, mostly from graft donor cells, taken 360 days after TCRalphabeta/CD19-depleted stem cell transplant. This clonotype was obtained from a boy younger than two who had a stem cell transplant for Wiskott-Aldrich syndrome, so the T cells may come from the graft donor.

Written as DNA, the CDR3 is TGTGCCAGCAGCCAAGGGGTCAATTCACCCCTCCACTTT. Encoded protein: CASSQGVNSPLHF. This sequence joins TRBV3-1 and TRBJ1-6; D is unclear. Germline lookup yields CDR1 LGHDT and CDR2 YNNKEL (reference sequence). V lost 1 base and J lost 7, with 5 bases in between. This CDR3 has 13 amino acids.